This entry features one T cell receptor (beta chain) sequence. Original handling: Amplification of reference gene primers provided the estimated nucleated cell counts. The data were produced by immunoSEQ multiplex PCR, yet TCRdb's version contains in-frame clones alone and is incomplete. The DNA was the basis for D and trimming; V, J and clone size are from that table. Found here are 250,000 to 400,000 clones, roughly 91% of them singletons; the top ten hold 1%. The sample belongs to a study of blood T cell repertoires in COVID-19. As for the study in general: Specimens from acute and convalescent COVID-19 originated in the United States, Italy and Spain. T cells, B-cell-depleted T cells, or PBMCs supplied cDNA or gDNA.

CDR1 and CDR2 (germline): MNHNY, SVGAGI (reference sequence). The V end was cut by 6 bases, the J end by 2 bases, with 26 bases between. The CDR3 totals 19 residues. Sample: peripheral blood. The genes are TRBV6-6 and TRBJ1-3, with D possibly matching TRBD1 (6 bases). The receptor was derived from a man aged 45-60 years with active or convalescent COVID-19. The CDR3 nucleotides read TGTGCCAGCAGCAACTCGCCCGCGGGGGGCGAAAGAGCTGGAAACACCATATATTTT. It codes for CASSNSPAGGERAGNTIYF.